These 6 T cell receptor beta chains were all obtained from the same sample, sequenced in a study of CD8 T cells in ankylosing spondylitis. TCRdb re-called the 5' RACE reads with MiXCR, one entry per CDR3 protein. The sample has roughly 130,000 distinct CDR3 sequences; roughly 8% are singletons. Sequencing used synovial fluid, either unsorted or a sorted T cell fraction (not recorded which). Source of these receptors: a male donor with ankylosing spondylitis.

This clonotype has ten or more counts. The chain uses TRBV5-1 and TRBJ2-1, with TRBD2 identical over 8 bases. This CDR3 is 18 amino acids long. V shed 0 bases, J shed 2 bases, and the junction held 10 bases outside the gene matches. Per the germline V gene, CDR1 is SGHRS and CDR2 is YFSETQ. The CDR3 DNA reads TGCGCCAGCAGCTTGGACGGGGGGGCACACCGGACCTACAATGAGCAGTTCTTC. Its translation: CASSLDGGAHRTYNEQFF.

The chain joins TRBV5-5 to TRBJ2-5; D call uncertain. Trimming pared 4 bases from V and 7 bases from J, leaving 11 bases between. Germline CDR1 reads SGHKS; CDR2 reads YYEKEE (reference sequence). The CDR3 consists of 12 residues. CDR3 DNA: TGTGCCAGCAGCCCGGTTACGGGGACCCAGTACTTC. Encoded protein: CASSPVTGTQYF.

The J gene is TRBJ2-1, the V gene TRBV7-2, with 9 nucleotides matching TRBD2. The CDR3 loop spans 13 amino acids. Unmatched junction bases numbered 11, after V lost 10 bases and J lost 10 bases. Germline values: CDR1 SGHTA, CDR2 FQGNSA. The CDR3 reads CATGASGALEQFF. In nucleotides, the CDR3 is TGTGCCACGGGGGCTAGCGGGGCCCTGGAGCAGTTCTTC.

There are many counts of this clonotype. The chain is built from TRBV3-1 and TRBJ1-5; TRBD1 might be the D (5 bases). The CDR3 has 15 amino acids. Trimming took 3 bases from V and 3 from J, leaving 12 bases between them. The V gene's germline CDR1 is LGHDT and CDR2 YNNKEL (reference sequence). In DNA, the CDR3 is TGTGCCAGCAGCCAGACCCTAGGGGACAATCAGCCCCAGCATTTT. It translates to CASSQTLGDNQPQHF.

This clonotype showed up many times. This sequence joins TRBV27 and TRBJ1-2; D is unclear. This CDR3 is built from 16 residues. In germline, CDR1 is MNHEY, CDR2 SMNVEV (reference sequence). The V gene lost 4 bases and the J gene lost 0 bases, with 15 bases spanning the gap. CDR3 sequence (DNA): TGTGCCAGCAGTTCTGTCAGGCGGCTTTCTAACTATGGCTACACCTTC. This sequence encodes CASSSVRRLSNYGYTF.

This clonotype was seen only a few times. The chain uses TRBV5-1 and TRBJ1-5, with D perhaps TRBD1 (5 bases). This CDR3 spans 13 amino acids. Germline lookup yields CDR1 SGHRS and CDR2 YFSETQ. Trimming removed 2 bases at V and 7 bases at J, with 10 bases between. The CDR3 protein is CASSFQGEQPQHF. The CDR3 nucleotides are TGCGCCAGCAGCTTTCAAGGGGAACAGCCCCAGCATTTT.